These 31 T cell receptor beta chains share one sample of origin, sequenced in a study of control samples from healthy donors and cancer patients. The table came from immunoSEQ multiplex PCR; TCRdb's copy has only in-frame clones and leaves some out. The profile shows about 170,000 clones, about nine tenths of them singletons. Sequencing was done on a sample of blood. The origin of the receptors is a woman aged 25 to 45 in good health.

The rearrangement joins TRBV7-8 to TRBJ2-1; 12 positions agree with TRBD2. J was trimmed by 4 bases and V by 0 bases; bases with no gene match: 1. Germline CDR1 and CDR2: SGHVS and FQNEAQ. The CDR3 is 16 amino acids. CDR3 in DNA: TGTGCCAGCAGCTTAGCTGGACTAGCGGGATACAATGAGCAGTTCTTC. This codes for CASSLAGLAGYNEQFF. Looking up the rest from reference TRBV7-8 and TRBJ2-1 gives the full variable domain: GAGVSQSPRYKVAKRGQDVALRCDPISGHVSLFWYQQALGQGPEFLTYFQNEAQLDKSGLPSDRFFAERPEGSVSTLKIQRTQQEDSAVYLCASSLAGLAGYNEQFFGPGTRLTVL.

The genes are TRBV11-2 and TRBJ2-1; 12 bases map to TRBD2. The CDR3 extends over 15 amino acids. Trimming took 4 bases from V and 7 from J; bases not matched to a gene: 5. Germline V gene data show CDR1 as SGHAT and CDR2 as FQNNGV. Here the CDR3 DNA reads TGTGCCAGCAGCTGGACTAGCGGGAACTCTAATGAGCAGTTCTTC. Encoded protein: CASSWTSGNSNEQFF.

The chain couples TRBV11-1 to TRBJ2-7; tentatively, D is TRBD1 (5 bases). The CDR3 loop spans 13 amino acids. Trimming removed 1 base at V and 4 bases at J, with 8 bases between. Germline CDR1 and CDR2: SGHAT and FQDESV (reference sequence). The CDR3 region has the DNA TGTGCCAGCAGCTTAGGCAGGGATTACGAGCAGTACTTC. This encodes CASSLGRDYEQYF. Complete variable domain (other parts from reference TRBV11-1 and TRBJ2-7): EAEVAQSPRYKITEKSQAVAFWCDPISGHATLYWYRQILGQGPELLVQFQDESVVDDSQLPKDRFSAERLKGVDSTLKIQPAELGDSAMYLCASSLGRDYEQYFGPGTRLTVT.

The chain employs TRBV19 and TRBJ2-1, with a possible D match to TRBD1 (7 bases). Trimming removed 7 bases at V and 0 bases at J, with 13 bases between. The CDR3 consists of 15 residues. The V gene's germline CDR1 is LNHDA and CDR2 SQIVND (reference sequence). DNA for the CDR3: TGTGCCAGTACCAACCAGGGGGGCTCCTACAATGAGCAGTTCTTC. Translated: CASTNQGGSYNEQFF. The full variable domain, completed using reference TRBV19 and TRBJ2-1, is DGGITQSPKYLFRKEGQNVTLSCEQNLNHDAMYWYRQDPGQGLRLIYYSQIVNDFQKGDIAEGYSVSREKKESFPLTVTSAQKNPTAFYLCASTNQGGSYNEQFFGPGTRLTVL.

V gene TRBV6-1 combines with J gene TRBJ2-5; D is perhaps TRBD2 (6 bases). Trimming stripped 1 base from V and 0 bases from J, with 15 bases between. The CDR3 contains 17 residues. Per the germline V gene, CDR1 is MNHNS and CDR2 is SASEGT. CDR3 DNA: TGTGCCAGCAGTGAAGGTACTAGCTCTACGTACCAAGAGACCCAGTACTTC. Protein product: CASSEGTSSTYQETQYF.

The CDR3 nucleotides read TGTGCCAGCAGTCCGAACCGGGACAGGGGTTACGAGCAGTACTTC. It encodes CASSPNRDRGYEQYF. J is TRBJ2-7 and V is TRBV6-1; 10 bases align to TRBD1. Per germline, CDR1 MNHNS and CDR2 SASEGT. V gave up 5 bases and J gave up 4 bases; unmatched junction bases: 8. The CDR3 loop spans 15 amino acids.

This clone was detected only a few times. The V gene is TRBV21-1, the J gene TRBJ2-3; the table's D call, TRBD2, has no DNA check behind it. TRBV21-1 is given as a pseudogene. CDR3 length: 16 amino acids. CDR3 protein: CASSKELAGGTDTQYF. The DNA for the CDR3 is TGTGCCAGCAGCAAAGAGCTAGCGGGGGGCACAGATACGCAGTATTTT.

V is TRBV4-1 and J is TRBJ1-2; no firm D call. V lost 0 bases, J lost 6 bases, and 11 bases lay in between. CDR1 and CDR2 (germline): MGHRA, YSYEKL. The CDR3 has 14 amino acids. CDR3 nucleotide sequence: TGCGCCAGCAGCCAAGACAGGACGAGGGATGGCTACACCTTC. Its protein is CASSQDRTRDGYTF.

The rearrangement links TRBV7-3 to TRBJ2-3; 12 bases map to TRBD2. The CDR3 is 15 residues long. Germline V gene data show CDR1 as SGHTA and CDR2 as FQGTGA. J gave up 4 bases and V 5 bases, and 4 bases lay outside the gene matches. DNA of the CDR3: TGTGCCAGCAGCCGACTAGCGGGAGTTGCAGATACGCAGTATTTT. This codes for CASSRLAGVADTQYF.

Concerning this clone: Distinct nucleotide sequences in the sample also encode this CDR3. This rearrangement joins TRBV5-1 to TRBJ2-1; D tentatively fits TRBD1 or TRBD2 (6 bases each). The CDR3 covers 15 residues. Deletions cut 4 bases from V and 0 bases from J, with 11 bases between. CDR1 and CDR2 from the germline V gene are SGHRS and YFSETQ. CDR3 sequence reads: CASSQQGGSYNEQFF. CDR3 nucleotide sequence: TGCGCCAGCAGCCAACAGGGAGGCTCCTACAATGAGCAGTTCTTC.

The chain recombines TRBV25-1 with TRBJ2-3, with 11 bases aligning to TRBD2. Trimming cost V 3 bases and J 2 bases; bases outside gene matches: 4. Germline assignment: CDR1 MGHDK and CDR2 SYGVNS. The CDR3 has 16 residues. CDR3 in amino acids: CASSDPSGGHTDTQYF. CDR3 in DNA: TGTGCCAGCAGTGATCCTAGCGGGGGGCACACAGATACGCAGTATTTT.

The rearrangement links TRBV2 to TRBJ2-3; D gene unclear. Trimming took 4 bases from V and 0 from J, leaving 8 bases between them. CDR1 and CDR2 (germline): SNHLY, FYNNEI. The CDR3 length is 14 residues. DNA for the CDR3: TGTGCCAGCAGTGTAAGGTATAGCACAGATACGCAGTATTTT. Protein product: CASSVRYSTDTQYF. The full variable domain, in which reference TRBV2 and TRBJ2-3 provide the parts outside the CDR3, is EPEVTQTPSHQVTQMGQEVILRCVPISNHLYFYWYRQILGQKVEFLVSFYNNEISEKSEIFDDQFSVERPDGSNFTLKIRSTKLEDSAMYFCASSVRYSTDTQYFGPGTRLTVL.

The chain joins TRBV28 to TRBJ2-1; D not resolved. CDR1 and CDR2 from the germline V gene are MDHEN and SYDVKM. Trimming shortened V by 1 base and J by 8 bases, and 6 bases separated the two germline ends. This CDR3 contains 12 residues. The DNA for the CDR3 is TGTGCCAGCAGTTTATTCATCGATGAGCAGTTCTTC. It codes for CASSLFIDEQFF.

This chain links TRBV6-5 with TRBJ2-7; 9 bases line up with TRBD2. Per the germline V gene, CDR1 is MNHEY and CDR2 is SVGAGI. This CDR3 is built from 14 residues. Trimming removed 10 bases from V and 5 bases from J; junction bases left unmatched: 12. The CDR3 bases are TGTGCCAACAAAATAGCGGGAGTCGTGAACGAGCAGTACTTC. It specifies CANKIAGVVNEQYF.

This rearrangement joins TRBV20-1 to TRBJ1-2; no definite D call. The CDR3 contains 11 residues. Trimming left V 4 bases short and J 8 bases short, with 11 bases between. Germline assignment: CDR1 DFQATT and CDR2 SNEGSKA (reference sequence). The CDR3 sequence: CSATRAGGYTF. In DNA form, the CDR3 reads TGCAGTGCTACAAGGGCGGGAGGCTACACCTTC.

Turning to this clone: The sample holds other DNA sequences that translate to the same CDR3. CDR3 residues: CASSLTGYEQYF. The CDR3 DNA sequence: TGTGCCAGCAGCTTGACGGGCTACGAGCAGTACTTC. This chain uses TRBV7-2 with TRBJ2-7; D not certain. There are 12 residues in the CDR3. The V and J ends lost 3 bases and 3 bases respectively, with 6 bases between them. The germline V gene encodes CDR1 SGHTA and CDR2 FQGNSA.

This chain uses TRBV2 with TRBJ2-1; no clear D gene. V was pared by 6 bases and J by 2 bases, with 5 bases between. The CDR3 runs to 12 residues. Germline V gene sequence: CDR1 SNHLY, CDR2 FYNNEI. The CDR3 nucleotides are TGTGCCAGCAGGTACACCTACAATGAGCAGTTCTTC. This sequence encodes CASRYTYNEQFF.

The rearrangement links TRBV29-1 to TRBJ2-7; the D is unclear. Germline CDR1 reads SQVTM; CDR2 reads ANQGSEA. The ends were cut back, 6 bases at V and 0 bases at J, with 9 bases in the middle. The CDR3 has 12 amino acids. The CDR3 DNA follows: TGCAGCGTCTCAGGTCTCTCCTACGAGCAGTACTTC. It yields the protein CSVSGLSYEQYF.

This chain joins TRBV6-2 or TRBV6-3 and TRBJ2-3; no firm D call. The CDR3 extends over 13 amino acids. V lost 6 bases to trimming and J lost 0 bases, with 7 bases between them. Germline CDR1 MNHEY, CDR2 SVGEGT. The CDR3 sequence is CASRYDSTDTQYF. CDR3 coding DNA: TGTGCCAGCAGGTACGACAGCACAGATACGCAGTATTTT.

The gene calls are TRBV9 and TRBJ2-7; D remains ambiguous. V lost 4 bases and J lost 2, with 7 bases in between. The CDR3 has 12 amino acids. Germline V CDR1 and CDR2: SGDLS, YYNGEE. CDR3 sequence reads: CASSPRPYEQYF. CDR3 sequence (DNA): TGTGCCAGCAGCCCCCGACCCTACGAGCAGTACTTC. Full variable domain (rest looked up from reference TRBV9 and TRBJ2-7): DSGVTQTPKHLITATGQRVTLRCSPRSGDLSVYWYQQSLDQGLQFLIQYYNGEERAKGNILERFSAQQFPDLHSELNLSSLELGDSALYFCASSPRPYEQYFGPGTRLTVT.

This chain connects TRBV25-1 to TRBJ1-2, with D tentatively TRBD1 (6 bases). V was cut by 2 bases and J by 6 bases, with 10 bases left in between. This CDR3 is 13 amino acids long. CDR1 is MGHDK and CDR2 is SYGVNS in the germline V gene. Written as DNA, the CDR3 is TGTGCCAGCAGTGAAAGGGGGGCCGATGGCTACACCTTC. Its protein product is CASSERGADGYTF.

The rearrangement uses TRBV7-7 and TRBJ1-4, with TRBD1 matching 8 bases. This CDR3 comprises 15 residues. Germline-derived CDR1 and CDR2 are SSHAT and FNYEAQ (reference sequence). After removal of 4 bases from V and 2 bases from J, the junction contained 3 bases not matched to a gene. The CDR3: CASSSNRGTNEKLFF. DNA of the CDR3: TGTGCCAGCAGCTCTAACAGGGGGACTAATGAAAAACTGTTTTTT.

The CDR3 region is CASSQGDRNTEAFF. The CDR3 coding sequence is TGTGCCAGCAGCCAAGGGGACAGGAACACTGAAGCTTTCTTT. This chain joins TRBV4-2 and TRBJ1-1; 7 bases fit TRBD1. The germline CDR1 and CDR2 sequences are LGHNA and YNFKEQ. The CDR3 consists of 14 residues. V trimming: 1 base; J trimming: 1 base; junction bases outside the gene matches: 0.

The CDR3 here is CASSLEQGTSYEQYF. The CDR3 nucleotides read TGTGCCAGCAGCTTAGAGCAGGGGACCTCCTACGAGCAGTACTTC. The chain joins TRBV7-9 to TRBJ2-7, with D possibly TRBD1 on 6 matching bases. This CDR3 is 15 amino acids long. The V end lost 1 base, the J end lost 0 bases, and 10 bases lay between the germline ends. Germline V CDR1 and CDR2: SEHNR, FQNEAQ (reference sequence). Combining the CDR3 with reference TRBV7-9 and TRBJ2-7 gives the whole variable domain DTGVSQNPRHKITKRGQNVTFRCDPISEHNRLYWYRQTLGQGPEFLTYFQNEAQLEKSRLLSDRFSAERPKGSFSTLEIQRTEQGDSAMYLCASSLEQGTSYEQYFGPGTRLTVT.

This chain's CDR3 is CASSLYRTDTQYF. The CDR3 coding sequence is TGTGCCAGCAGCTTGTATCGCACAGATACGCAGTATTTT. The chain has TRBV5-8 and TRBJ2-3; D ambiguous. Between the trimmed V and J ends, which lost 1 base and 1 base, there was a span of 4 bases. Germline V gene lookup returns CDR1 SGHTS and CDR2 YDEGEE. The CDR3 extends over 13 amino acids.

The V and J genes are TRBV7-2 and TRBJ1-5; possible D gene TRBD1, 5 bases. With 7 bases removed from V and 0 bases from J, the gap between germline ends came to 10 bases. CDR1 SGHTA and CDR2 FQGNSA come from the germline V gene. This CDR3 has 14 amino acids. The CDR3 region has the DNA TGTGCCAGCAAAAGACAGTATAGCAATCAGCCCCAGCATTTT. Amino acid sequence: CASKRQYSNQPQHF.

The rearrangement joins TRBV7-2 to TRBJ2-3; 10 bases are shared with TRBD2. V lost 1 base to trimming and J lost 5 bases; unmatched junction nucleotides: 0. The CDR3 runs 14 residues. Germline V gene lookup returns CDR1 SGHTA and CDR2 FQGNSA. The CDR3 DNA follows: TGTGCCAGCAGCTTAGGGACTAGCGGAGATACGCAGTATTTT. Its protein product is CASSLGTSGDTQYF.

V gene TRBV4-2 combines with J gene TRBJ1-1; D is unresolved. CDR3 size: 14 residues. V lost 1 base and J 1 base, leaving 7 bases between the germline ends. CDR1 and CDR2 from the germline V gene are LGHNA and YNFKEQ. This CDR3 is CASSQVDGNTEAFF. DNA of the CDR3: TGTGCCAGCAGCCAAGTCGACGGGAACACTGAAGCTTTCTTT.

About this clone: The same CDR3 also results from other DNA sequences found in this sample. The chain recombines TRBV18 with TRBJ2-7; 13 nucleotides align to TRBD2. Unmatched junction bases numbered 5, after V lost 3 bases and J lost 3 bases. Germline V lookup: CDR1 KGHSH, CDR2 LQKENI. The CDR3 runs 16 residues. For the CDR3, the DNA is TGTGCCAGCTCACCCGGACTAGCGGGGGAGGGCTACGAGCAGTACTTC. It encodes CASSPGLAGEGYEQYF.

CDR3 in DNA: TGTGCCAGCAGCCTCCGGACAGGGTACAATGAGCAGTTCTTC. This encodes CASSLRTGYNEQFF. J is TRBJ2-1 and V is TRBV3-1 (or the pseudogene TRBV3-2); 8 bases are shared with TRBD1. This CDR3 has 14 residues. Germline V lookup: CDR1 LGHDT, CDR2 YNNKEL (reference sequence). J gave up 4 bases and V 4 bases, and 3 bases lay outside the gene matches.

The chain couples TRBV27 to TRBJ1-6, with TRBD1 identical over 8 bases. The V and J ends lost 6 bases and 7 bases, in that order; junction bases with no gene match: 8. This CDR3 has 15 amino acids. Germline CDR1 reads MNHEY; CDR2 reads SMNVEV (reference sequence). The CDR3 DNA reads TGTGCCAGCAGGGAACAAACAGGGGGGAATTCACCCCTCCACTTT. It yields the protein CASREQTGGNSPLHF.